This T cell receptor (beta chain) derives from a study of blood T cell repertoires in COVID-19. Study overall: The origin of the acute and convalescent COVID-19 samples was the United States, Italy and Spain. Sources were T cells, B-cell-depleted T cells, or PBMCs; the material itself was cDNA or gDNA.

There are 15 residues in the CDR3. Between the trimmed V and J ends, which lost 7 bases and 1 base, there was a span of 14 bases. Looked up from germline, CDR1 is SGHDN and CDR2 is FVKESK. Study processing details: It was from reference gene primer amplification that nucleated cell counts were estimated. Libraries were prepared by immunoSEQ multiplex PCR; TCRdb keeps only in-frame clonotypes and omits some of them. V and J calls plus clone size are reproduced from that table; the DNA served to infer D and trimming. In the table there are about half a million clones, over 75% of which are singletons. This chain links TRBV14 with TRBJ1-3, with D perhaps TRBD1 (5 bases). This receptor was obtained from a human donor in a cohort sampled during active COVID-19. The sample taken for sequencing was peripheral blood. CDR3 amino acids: CASTPHQGSGNTIYF. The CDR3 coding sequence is TGTGCCAGCACCCCGCACCAGGGATCTGGAAACACCATATATTTT.